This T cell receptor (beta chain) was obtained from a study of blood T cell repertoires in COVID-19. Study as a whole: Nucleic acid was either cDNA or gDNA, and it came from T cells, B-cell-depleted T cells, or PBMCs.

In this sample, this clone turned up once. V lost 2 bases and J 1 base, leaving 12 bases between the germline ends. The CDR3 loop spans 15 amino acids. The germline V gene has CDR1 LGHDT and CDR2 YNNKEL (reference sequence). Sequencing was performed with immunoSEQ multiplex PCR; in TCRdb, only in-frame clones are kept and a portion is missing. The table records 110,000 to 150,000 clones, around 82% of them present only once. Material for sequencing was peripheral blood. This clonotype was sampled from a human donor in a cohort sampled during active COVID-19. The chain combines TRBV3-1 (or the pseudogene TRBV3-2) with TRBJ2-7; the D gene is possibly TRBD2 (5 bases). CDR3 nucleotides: TGTGCCAGCAGCCAAAACCCGGACTTATCCTACGAGCAGTACTTC. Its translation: CASSQNPDLSYEQYF.